Listed below are T cell receptor beta chains from one sample, sequenced in a study of naive and memory T cell subsets. TCRdb reprocessed the UMI-ligation and nested PCR reads via MiXCR and lists one record per CDR3 protein. This sample has 37,000 or so distinct CDR3 sequences; 10% to 15% occur once, and the top ten carry 20% to 25%. Specimen: effector memory CD4+ T cells from blood. These receptors were taken from a human donor in good health. The CDR3 runs from the conserved cysteine through the conserved F or W. The order of the fields is clone size, J gene, V gene, D gene, CDR3 length, CDR3 DNA, CDR3 protein. A D gene is named only where the DNA matches it firmly. Only part of the rows carry a size: once, few, many, or a class if the clone is expanded.

few TRBJ2-1 TRBV6-2/TRBV6-3 TRBD2 15 TGTGCCAGCAAAACGGGGGGGGAGAGGTACAATGAGCAGTTCTTC CASKTGGERYNEQFF
many TRBJ2-1 TRBV5-1 TRBD2 16 TGCGCCAGCAGCCCTGGGACTAGCGGGATGGGCAATGAGCAGTTCTTC CASSPGTSGMGNEQFF
few TRBJ1-1 TRBV20-1 - 13 TGCAGTGCCTCCAGGACGGGGAACACTGAAGCTTTCTTT CSASRTGNTEAFF
many TRBJ2-1 TRBV7-6 TRBD2 18 TGTGCCAGCAGCTCGCTTGTACTAGCGGGGACTGGCTACAATGAGCAGTTCTTC CASSSLVLAGTGYNEQFF
few TRBJ2-1 TRBV7-2 - 15 TGTGCCAGCAGCGTTAGCCCAACTAGTTACAATGAGCAGTTCTTC CASSVSPTSYNEQFF
few TRBJ2-1 TRBV6-9 TRBD2 18 TGTGCCAGCAGTTATGGAACAAGCGGGAGGGCCGATAAAGATGAGCAGTTCTTC CASSYGTSGRADKDEQFF
few TRBJ2-2 TRBV6-2/TRBV6-3 TRBD1 16 TGTGCCAGCAGTCCTCAGGGGGCGCGATCCGCCGGGGAGCTGTTTTTT CASSPQGARSAGELFF
many TRBJ2-7 TRBV13 - 14 TGTGCCAGCCTAAGAGCCGGGACATCGCGCGAGCAGTACTTC CASLRAGTSREQYF
many TRBJ2-1 TRBV24-1 TRBD1 13 TGTGCCACCATGGGAGAGGGGGCCAATGAGCAGTTCTTC CATMGEGANEQFF
many TRBJ2-2 TRBV19 - 16 TGTGCCAGTAGATTAGTGGGAGGGGGCAACACCGGGGAGCTGTTTTTT CASRLVGGGNTGELFF
- TRBJ2-7 TRBV2 - 15 TGTGCCAGCAGTTACGGACACCGATACCAGTACGAGCAGTACTTC CASSYGHRYQYEQYF
- TRBJ2-7 TRBV28 - 13 TGTGCCAGCAGTCGTCCAAGGGGTCAAGAGCAGTACTTC CASSRPRGQEQYF
many TRBJ2-7 TRBV9 TRBD2 17 TGTGCCAGCAGCGTAGGGACTAGCGGGAGTGTGGGCTACGAGCAGTACTTC CASSVGTSGSVGYEQYF
- TRBJ2-5 TRBV29-1 TRBD2 12 TGCAGCGGACGAGCGGGATCTGAGACCCAGTACTTC CSGRAGSETQYF
many TRBJ1-5 TRBV6-1 - 14 TGTGCCAGCAGTACGCAGAGTAGCAATCAGCCCCAGCATTTT CASSTQSSNQPQHF
few TRBJ2-7 TRBV7-2 - 14 TGTGCCAGCAGCTTAGCGGGGCTTTCCTACGAGCAGTACTTC CASSLAGLSYEQYF
few TRBJ2-3 TRBV18 - 16 TGTGCCAGCTCCCCCCTCGGCGGAACTAGCACAGATACGCAGTATTTT CASSPLGGTSTDTQYF
many TRBJ2-7 TRBV5-5 - 14 TGTGCCAGCAGCTTGGCGGGTGGGGACTACGAGCAGTACTTC CASSLAGGDYEQYF
many TRBJ1-1 TRBV5-1 - 14 TGCGCCAGCAGCTTGGTTGGCGCAAACACTGAAGCTTTCTTT CASSLVGANTEAFF
few TRBJ2-2 TRBV4-1 TRBD2 17 TGCGCCAGCAGCCAAGTCACGCTAGCGGGGTTCGGCGGGGAGCTGTTTTTT CASSQVTLAGFGGELFF
- TRBJ2-7 TRBV28 - 14 TGTGCCAGCAGTTTGGGGGGAGGAATTTACGAGCAGTACTTC CASSLGGGIYEQYF
- TRBJ2-3 TRBV7-8 TRBD2 15 TGTGCCAGCAGCTTAGGACTAGCGGGAGGGGATACGCAGTATTTT CASSLGLAGGDTQYF
- TRBJ1-5 TRBV7-9 - 12 TGTGCCAGCAGTTTACTGGACCAGCCCCAGCATTTT CASSLLDQPQHF
- TRBJ1-6 TRBV20-1 - 15 TGCAGTGCTCGAACGACAGTTGGGGATAATTCACCCCTCCACTTT CSARTTVGDNSPLHF
- TRBJ2-4 TRBV6-6 TRBD2 16 TGTGCCAGCAGTTATCTGGGGAGGGCGGCCAAAAACATTCAGTACTTC CASSYLGRAAKNIQYF
- TRBJ2-1 TRBV11-2 - 14 TGTGCCAGCAGCTATGAGGGCCGGAACAATGAGCAGTTCTTC CASSYEGRNNEQFF
- TRBJ2-7 TRBV7-6 - 13 TGTGCCAGCAGCCCCGGCCCCCAGGGCGAGCAGTACTTC CASSPGPQGEQYF
few TRBJ1-1 TRBV2 - 15 TGTGCCAGCACCTCGCCGTGGGGGTCAAACACTGAAGCTTTCTTT CASTSPWGSNTEAFF
many TRBJ2-5 TRBV18 - 15 TGTGCCAGCTCACCACTTGGCACCGTGAGGGAGACCCAGTACTTC CASSPLGTVRETQYF
- TRBJ2-7 TRBV20-1 TRBD1 15 TGCAGTGCTTCCCCCGGGACAGGGATCCCGTACGAGCAGTACTTC CSASPGTGIPYEQYF
- TRBJ2-2 TRBV29-1 TRBD1 14 TGCAGCGTTAGGACAGGGAGTAGAACCGGGGAGCTGTTTTTT CSVRTGSRTGELFF
many TRBJ2-7 TRBV29-1 - 12 TGCAGCGTTGAAGACGACACCTACGAGCAGTACTTC CSVEDDTYEQYF
- TRBJ1-2 TRBV7-9 - 15 TGTGCCAGCAGCCCCCTCGGGGGACGGCTCTATGGCTACACCTTC CASSPLGGRLYGYTF
many TRBJ2-7 TRBV20-1 TRBD2 18 TGCAGTGCTAGGCCACCCCCGTCATTAGCGGGAGGCTCTGCCGAGCAGTACTTC CSARPPPSLAGGSAEQYF
- TRBJ2-7 TRBV12-3/TRBV12-4 TRBD1 14 TGTGCCAGCAGTTTCCGACAGGGGAGTTACGAGCAGTACTTC CASSFRQGSYEQYF
- TRBJ1-1 TRBV5-5 - 17 TGTGCCAGCAGCTTGGTGGACATTTTTCAACCGAACACTGAAGCTTTCTTT CASSLVDIFQPNTEAFF
- TRBJ2-7 TRBV6-1 TRBD1 18 TGTGCCAGCAGTCCCACACTAGATGGCAGGGGGCAATCCTACGAGCAGTACTTC CASSPTLDGRGQSYEQYF
medium-sized TRBJ2-1 TRBV20-1 - 13 TGCAGTGCTAGAGGGTCCCCCGGGGACGAGCAGTTCTTC CSARGSPGDEQFF
- TRBJ1-1 TRBV6-1 - 13 TGTGCCAGCAGTGGCTCGGGGAACACTGAAGCTTTCTTT CASSGSGNTEAFF
many TRBJ1-1 TRBV29-1 - 11 TGCAGCTCCTCAAGGCTTTCCGAAGCTTTCTTT CSSSRLSEAFF
many TRBJ1-2 TRBV29-1 - 11 TGCAGCGTTTCCCAGGGATCTGGCTACACCTTC CSVSQGSGYTF
- TRBJ1-4 TRBV4-2 - 13 TGTGCCAGCAGCCAAGGTCAAGGGGAAAAACTGTTTTTT CASSQGQGEKLFF
few TRBJ2-7 TRBV6-6 TRBD1 15 TGTGCCAGCAGTTATGGGGGACAGGGGGTGAACGAGCAGTACTTC CASSYGGQGVNEQYF
- TRBJ1-3 TRBV20-1 - 18 TGCAGTGCTAGAGATGGCCAGCGGATAGGGTCCTCTGGAAACACCATATATTTT CSARDGQRIGSSGNTIYF
- TRBJ2-3 TRBV6-2/TRBV6-3 TRBD2 15 TGTGCCAGCAGTTCCCGGCCGATTAGCGGGACGTCGCAGTATTTT CASSSRPISGTSQYF
- TRBJ1-1 TRBV12-5 TRBD1 20 TGTGCTAGTGGTTTCCGGGACAGGGGACAGTTCCCCAATATGAACACTGAAGCTTTCTTT CASGFRDRGQFPNMNTEAFF
many TRBJ2-1 TRBV11-3 TRBD2 14 TGTGCCAGCAGCTTCGCCGGGACTATTAATGAGCAGTTCTTC CASSFAGTINEQFF
- TRBJ1-3 TRBV19 - 16 TGTGCCAGTAGTATAGTCGGACAGCTCTCTGGAAACACCATATATTTT CASSIVGQLSGNTIYF
- TRBJ1-2 TRBV10-3 - 15 TGTGCCATCAGTGAGTCATCAGGGTTAGACTATGGCTACACCTTC CAISESSGLDYGYTF
- TRBJ2-2 TRBV7-2 - 14 TGTGCCAGCAGCTTAGGAGGGGGGACCGGGGAGCTGTTTTTT CASSLGGGTGELFF